Only one count was recorded for the clone carrying this T cell receptor beta chain. The CDR3 loop spans 14 amino acids. Germline V gene lookup returns CDR1 DFQATT and CDR2 SNEGSKA (reference sequence). V lost 3 bases to trimming and J lost 4 bases; unmatched junction nucleotides: 5. This sample stems from a study of blood T cell repertoires in COVID-19. Overall study: COVID-19 samples from acute and convalescent phases originated in the United States, Italy and Spain.

In the original processing: Reference gene primer amplification in the assay estimated nucleated cell counts. TCRdb's table, derived via immunoSEQ multiplex PCR, lists solely in-frame clones and lacks some. V and J calls plus clone size are reproduced from that table; the DNA served to infer D and trimming. The sample lists approximately 280,000 clones; roughly four fifths were seen once. This TCR came from a man in his forties or fifties who had been exposed to COVID-19. The sequenced sample was PBMCs or T cells enriched from blood (not recorded which). V usage is TRBV20-1 and J usage is TRBJ1-5; TRBD1 aligns across 8 bases. The CDR3 coding sequence is TGCAGTGCTAGTTGGACAGGGAGGAATCAGCCCCAGCATTTT. Translation: CSASWTGRNQPQHF.